The rows below give T cell receptor beta chains drawn from one sample of a study of T cell responses to AZD1222 COVID-19 vaccine. Measured with immunoSEQ multiplex PCR; TCRdb has only the in-frame clones, and not every one. The repertoire includes around 99,000 clones, roughly nine tenths of them detected once, and 5.2% sits in the top ten. Sequenced material: peripheral blood, taken on day 0 of AZD1222 vaccination. The receptors were sampled from an adult in good health. The CDR3 runs from the conserved cysteine through the conserved F or W. D genes are given only for firm matches. Clone size is stated in some rows and not others, as once, few, many or a class when expanded.

NA	TRBJ1-2	TRBV9	NA	CASSMSGGYTF	TGTGCCAGCAGCATGAGTGGTGGCTACACCTTC
TRBD1	TRBJ2-5	TRBV5-4	NA	CASSHKRDRAKETQYF	TGTGCCAGCAGCCATAAGCGGGACAGGGCAAAAGAGACCCAGTACTTC
NA	TRBJ2-1	TRBV27	NA	CASRKGVIGQQFF	TGTGCCAGCAGGAAGGGGGTGATTGGCCAGCAGTTCTTC
NA	TRBJ1-6	TRBV6-4	NA	CASPRGRTSYNSPLHF	TGTGCCAGCCCGAGAGGTAGGACCTCCTATAATTCACCCCTCCACTTT
NA	TRBJ1-5	TRBV6-2/TRBV6-3	once	CASSYSNSSPQHF	TGTGCCAGCAGTTACTCGAACAGTAGCCCCCAGCATTTT
NA	TRBJ2-2	TRBV5-4	NA	CASSLGSYTGELFF	TGTGCCAGCAGCCTCGGGAGTTACACCGGGGAGCTGTTTTTT
NA	TRBJ2-6	TRBV7-2	NA	CASSSPGGRGGSGANVLTF	TGTGCCAGCAGCTCCCCCGGAGGGAGGGGGGGCTCTGGGGCCAACGTCCTGACTTTC
NA	TRBJ2-5	TRBV19	NA	CASSIVSDRQQETQYF	TGTGCCAGTAGTATAGTATCGGACAGACAACAAGAGACCCAGTACTTC
TRBD2	TRBJ2-1	TRBV27	NA	CASRLSSGGGSYNEQFF	TGTGCCAGCAGGCTCTCTAGCGGAGGAGGCTCCTACAATGAGCAGTTCTTC
TRBD1	TRBJ1-2	TRBV10-2	NA	CASSDGTGRHYGYTF	TGCGCCAGCAGCGACGGGACAGGACGACACTATGGCTACACCTTC
NA	TRBJ1-1	TRBV6-2/TRBV6-3	NA	CASSSANTEAFF	TGTGCCAGCAGTTCGGCGAACACTGAAGCTTTCTTT
TRBD1	TRBJ1-5	TRBV28	NA	CASKGQQYSNQPQHF	TGTGCCAGCAAGGGACAGCAGTATAGCAATCAGCCCCAGCATTTT
NA	TRBJ1-1	TRBV19	NA	CAAGQDYTEAFF	TGTGCAGCAGGGCAGGACTACACTGAAGCTTTCTTT
TRBD1	TRBJ2-4	TRBV9	NA	CASSVATGVNIQYF	TGTGCCAGCAGCGTAGCGACAGGGGTTAACATTCAGTACTTC
NA	TRBJ1-3	TRBV5-4	few	CASSLGSGSGNTIYF	TGTGCCAGCAGCTTGGGATCGGGCTCTGGAAACACCATATATTTT
TRBD2	TRBJ2-1	TRBV7-3	NA	CASSLEGSGGYFNEQFF	TGTGCCAGCAGTTTGGAAGGTAGCGGGGGTTATTTCAATGAGCAGTTCTTC
NA	TRBJ1-5	TRBV10-3	NA	CAISELADYSNQPQHF	TGTGCCATCAGTGAGTTGGCAGATTATAGCAATCAGCCCCAGCATTTT
NA	TRBJ2-5	TRBV9	NA	CASSVGDWRTQETQYF	TGTGCCAGCAGCGTAGGGGATTGGCGGACCCAAGAGACCCAGTACTTC
TRBD1	TRBJ2-7	TRBV6-2/TRBV6-3	few	CASSYVTGSSYEQYF	TGTGCCAGCAGTTACGTGACAGGGTCAAGCTACGAGCAGTACTTC
NA	TRBJ2-2	TRBV24-1	NA	CATGGGTGRSNTGELFF	TGTGCCACCGGGGGGGGGACAGGTCGATCGAACACCGGGGAGCTGTTTTTT
NA	TRBJ1-6	TRBV19	NA	CASGTTSYNSPLHF	TGTGCCTCAGGGACAACCTCCTATAATTCACCCCTCCACTTT
NA	TRBJ2-7	TRBV7-9	NA	CASSAGAYEQYF	TGTGCCAGCAGCGCCGGGGCCTACGAGCAGTACTTC
TRBD1	TRBJ1-1	TRBV15	few	CATSRGRDRDRVAFF	TGTGCCACCAGCAGAGGCCGGGACAGGGATAGAGTAGCTTTCTTT
NA	TRBJ2-2	TRBV11-1	NA	CASSMLGNTGELFF	TGTGCCAGCAGCATGCTGGGGAACACCGGGGAGCTGTTTTTT
NA	TRBJ2-3	TRBV27	once	CASSLLFPEDTQYF	TGTGCCAGCAGTTTACTGTTCCCCGAGGATACGCAGTATTTT
TRBD2	TRBJ2-5	TRBV4-2	NA	CASSLSSQAGETQYF	TGTGCCAGCAGCCTATCATCTCAAGCGGGGGAGACCCAGTACTTC
TRBD2	TRBJ2-1	TRBV15	NA	CATSRDRTSGHNEQFF	TGTGCCACCAGCAGAGATCGGACTAGCGGTCACAATGAGCAGTTCTTC
TRBD2	TRBJ2-7	TRBV5-1	NA	CASRPLAGGDEQYF	TGCGCCAGCAGGCCCCTAGCGGGGGGTGACGAGCAGTACTTC
TRBD1	TRBJ1-2	TRBV12-3/TRBV12-4	NA	CASSGTAPSGYTF	TGTGCCAGCAGTGGGACAGCACCTAGTGGCTACACCTTC
NA	TRBJ2-3	TRBV30	NA	CACSTAGDTQYF	TGTGCCTGCAGTACTGCGGGGGATACGCAGTATTTT
NA	TRBJ1-3	TRBV6-5	NA	CASSPGTVTGNTIYF	TGTGCCAGCAGTCCCGGGACCGTGACGGGAAACACCATATATTTT
NA	TRBJ2-1	TRBV6-5	NA	CASREPYNEQFF	TGTGCCAGCAGGGAGCCATACAATGAGCAGTTCTTC
NA	TRBJ2-3	TRBV11-2	once	CASSLQGSLGGTDTQYF	TGTGCCAGCAGCTTACAAGGTTCCCTTGGGGGCACAGATACGCAGTATTTT
TRBD2	TRBJ2-1	TRBV4-3	once	CASSQDILAGGSYNEQFF	TGCGCCAGCAGCCAAGATATCCTAGCGGGAGGCTCCTACAATGAGCAGTTCTTC
NA	TRBJ1-2	TRBV2	NA	CASIPDVNYGYTF	TGTGCCAGCATTCCGGACGTTAACTATGGCTACACCTTC
NA	TRBJ1-5	TRBV6-5	NA	CASSYSGGNQPQHF	TGTGCCAGCAGTTACTCCGGAGGGAATCAGCCCCAGCATTTT
TRBD1	TRBJ1-1	TRBV19	NA	CASSVRGRTEAFF	TGTGCCAGTAGTGTTAGGGGGCGTACTGAAGCTTTCTTT
NA	TRBJ1-1	TRBV7-3	NA	CASSFSQSTEAFF	TGTGCCAGCAGCTTCAGCCAGTCCACTGAAGCTTTCTTT
TRBD1	TRBJ1-4	TRBV4-1	NA	CASSHPGTGGDNEKLFF	TGCGCCAGCAGCCATCCCGGGACAGGGGGGGATAATGAAAAACTGTTTTTT
TRBD1	TRBJ1-4	TRBV18	NA	CASSPRDRAREKLFF	TGTGCCAGCTCACCCAGGGACAGGGCGAGAGAAAAACTGTTTTTT
TRBD1	TRBJ1-2	TRBV7-2	NA	CASSIAGTGGANLGYTF	TGTGCCAGCAGCATAGCCGGGACAGGGGGCGCTAATTTGGGCTACACCTTC
NA	TRBJ1-2	TRBV7-3	NA	CASSFSTGRGYTF	TGTGCCAGCAGCTTTAGTACAGGGAGAGGCTACACCTTC
NA	TRBJ2-5	TRBV2	NA	CASSPEVGETQYF	TGTGCCAGCAGTCCAGAAGTGGGGGAGACCCAGTACTTC
NA	TRBJ1-2	TRBV5-5	NA	CASSRDFYGYTF	TGTGCCAGCAGCCGTGACTTCTATGGCTACACCTTC
NA	TRBJ1-2	TRBV7-2	once	CASSLAGTLYGYTF	TGTGCCAGCAGCTTAGCCGGGACCCTCTATGGCTACACCTTC
NA	TRBJ1-2	TRBV29-1	NA	CSGGQTSGGYTF	TGCAGCGGTGGACAGACGAGTGGGGGCTACACCTTC
NA	TRBJ2-2	TRBV12-3/TRBV12-4	NA	CASSLSGSGELFF	TGTGCCAGCAGTTTGTCAGGGAGCGGGGAGCTGTTTTTT
NA	TRBJ1-1	TRBV25-1	NA	CASSVDSYTEAFF	TGTGCCAGCAGTGTAGACAGCTACACTGAAGCTTTCTTT
NA	TRBJ1-2	TRBV5-1	NA	CASSSHGGDYGYTF	TGCGCCAGCAGCTCCCACGGGGGTGACTATGGCTACACCTTC
TRBD2	TRBJ2-7	TRBV27	NA	CASSLRVFSGRQDEQYF	TGTGCCAGCAGTTTAAGGGTTTTTAGCGGGAGGCAGGACGAGCAGTACTTC